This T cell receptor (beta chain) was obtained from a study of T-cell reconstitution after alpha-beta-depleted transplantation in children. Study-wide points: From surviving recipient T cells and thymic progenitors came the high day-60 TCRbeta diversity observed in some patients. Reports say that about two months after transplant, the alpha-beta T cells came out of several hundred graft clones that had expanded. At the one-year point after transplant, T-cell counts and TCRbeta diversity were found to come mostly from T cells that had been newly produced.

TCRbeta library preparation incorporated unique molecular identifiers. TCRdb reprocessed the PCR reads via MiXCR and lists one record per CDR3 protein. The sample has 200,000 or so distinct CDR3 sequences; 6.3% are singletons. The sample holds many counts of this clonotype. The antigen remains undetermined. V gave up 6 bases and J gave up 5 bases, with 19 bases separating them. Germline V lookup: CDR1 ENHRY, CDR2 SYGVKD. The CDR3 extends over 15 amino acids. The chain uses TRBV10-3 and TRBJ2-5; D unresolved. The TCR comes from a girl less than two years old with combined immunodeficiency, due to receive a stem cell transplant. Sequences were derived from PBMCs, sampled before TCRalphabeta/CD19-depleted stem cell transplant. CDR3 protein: CAISRAPITLETQYF. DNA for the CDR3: TGTGCCATCAGCCGAGCTCCTATTACACTGGAGACCCAGTACTTC.